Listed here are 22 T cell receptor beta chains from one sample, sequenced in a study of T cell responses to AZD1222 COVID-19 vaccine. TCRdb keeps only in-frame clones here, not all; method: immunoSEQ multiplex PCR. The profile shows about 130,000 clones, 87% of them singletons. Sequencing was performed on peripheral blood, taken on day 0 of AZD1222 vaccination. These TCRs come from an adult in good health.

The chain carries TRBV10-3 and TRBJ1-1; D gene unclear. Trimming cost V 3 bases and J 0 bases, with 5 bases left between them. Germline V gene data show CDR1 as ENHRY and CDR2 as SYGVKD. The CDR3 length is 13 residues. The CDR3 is CAISDSVNTEAFF. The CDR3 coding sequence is TGTGCCATCAGTGACTCGGTGAACACTGAAGCTTTCTTT.

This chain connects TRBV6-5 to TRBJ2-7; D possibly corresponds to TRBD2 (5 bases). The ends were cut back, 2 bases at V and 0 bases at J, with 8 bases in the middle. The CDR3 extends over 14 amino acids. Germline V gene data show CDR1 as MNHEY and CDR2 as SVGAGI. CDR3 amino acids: CASSYVGVSYEQYF. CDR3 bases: TGTGCCAGCAGTTACGTCGGGGTCTCCTACGAGCAGTACTTC.

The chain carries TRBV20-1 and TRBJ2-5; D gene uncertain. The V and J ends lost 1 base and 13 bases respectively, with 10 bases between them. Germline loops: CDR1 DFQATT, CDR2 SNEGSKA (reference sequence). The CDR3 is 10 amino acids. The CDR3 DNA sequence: TGCAGTGCTAGAGGAAGGTATAGGTACTTC. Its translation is CSARGRYRYF.

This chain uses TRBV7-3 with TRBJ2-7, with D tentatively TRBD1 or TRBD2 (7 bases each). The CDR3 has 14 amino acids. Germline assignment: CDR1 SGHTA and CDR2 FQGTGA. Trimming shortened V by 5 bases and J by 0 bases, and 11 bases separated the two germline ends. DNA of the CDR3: TGTGCCAGCAGCCCCAGGGGGGGCTCCTACGAGCAGTACTTC. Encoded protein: CASSPRGGSYEQYF.

As DNA, the CDR3 is TGCGCCAGCAGCCAAGGAGGGACAGGGGACTCACCCCTCCACTTT. Residues: CASSQGGTGDSPLHF. The chain couples TRBV4-1 to TRBJ1-6; 10 nucleotides line up with TRBD1. Per the germline V gene, CDR1 is MGHRA and CDR2 is YSYEKL. V lost 1 base to trimming and J lost 10 bases; unmatched junction nucleotides: 4. CDR3 size: 15 residues.

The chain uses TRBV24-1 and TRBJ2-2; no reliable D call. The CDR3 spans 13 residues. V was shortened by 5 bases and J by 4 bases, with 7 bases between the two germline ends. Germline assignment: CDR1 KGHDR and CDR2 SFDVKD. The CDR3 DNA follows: TGTGCCACCAGTGCAATAACCACCGGGGAGCTGTTTTTT. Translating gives CATSAITTGELFF.

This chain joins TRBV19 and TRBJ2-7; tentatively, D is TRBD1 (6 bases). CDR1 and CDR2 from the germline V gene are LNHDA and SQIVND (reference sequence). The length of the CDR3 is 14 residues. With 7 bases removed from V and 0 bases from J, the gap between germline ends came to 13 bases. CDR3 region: CASTDRPNSYEQYF. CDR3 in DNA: TGTGCCAGTACGGACAGACCGAACTCCTACGAGCAGTACTTC.

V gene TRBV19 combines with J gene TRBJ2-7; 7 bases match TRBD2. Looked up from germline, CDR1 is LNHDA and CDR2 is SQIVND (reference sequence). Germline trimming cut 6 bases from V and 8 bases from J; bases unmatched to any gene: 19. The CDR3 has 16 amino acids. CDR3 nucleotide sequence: TGTGCCAGTAGCGCGAGCGGGGAAGAGGTATTTATGAAGCAGTACTTC. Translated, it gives CASSASGEEVFMKQYF.

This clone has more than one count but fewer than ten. The CDR3 DNA sequence: TGTGCCAGTTCTGATCCTCTGGGCGCCAACGTCCTGACTTTC. Its translation is CASSDPLGANVLTF. The V gene is TRBV19, the J gene TRBJ2-6; D remains unclear. This CDR3 is 14 amino acids long. V was shortened by 8 bases and J by 7 bases, with 15 bases between the two germline ends. Per the germline V gene, CDR1 is LNHDA and CDR2 is SQIVND (reference sequence).

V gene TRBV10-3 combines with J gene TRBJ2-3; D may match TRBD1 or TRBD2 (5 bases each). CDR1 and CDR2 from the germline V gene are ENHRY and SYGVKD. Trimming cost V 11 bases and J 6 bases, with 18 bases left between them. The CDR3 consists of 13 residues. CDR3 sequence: CASRGVLMDTQYF. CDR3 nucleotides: TGTGCCTCCCGGGGCGTACTGATGGATACGCAGTATTTT.

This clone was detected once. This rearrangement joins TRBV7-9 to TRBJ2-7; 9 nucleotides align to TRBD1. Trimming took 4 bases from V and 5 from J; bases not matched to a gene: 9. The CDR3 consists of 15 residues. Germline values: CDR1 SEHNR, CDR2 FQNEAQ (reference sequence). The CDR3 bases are TGTGCCAGCAGCTCCCCAGCCGGACAGGGGAACGAGCAGTACTTC. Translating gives CASSSPAGQGNEQYF.

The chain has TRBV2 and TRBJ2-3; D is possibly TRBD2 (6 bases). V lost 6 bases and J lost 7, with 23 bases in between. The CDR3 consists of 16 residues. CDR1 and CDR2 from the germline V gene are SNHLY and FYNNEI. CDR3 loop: CASRFLVPGLEYTQYF. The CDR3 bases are TGTGCCAGCAGATTCCTTGTCCCGGGACTGGAATATACGCAGTATTTT.

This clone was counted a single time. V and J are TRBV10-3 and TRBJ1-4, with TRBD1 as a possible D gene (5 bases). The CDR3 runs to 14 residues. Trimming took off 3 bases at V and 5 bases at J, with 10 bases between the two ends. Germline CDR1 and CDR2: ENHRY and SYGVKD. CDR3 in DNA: TGTGCCATCAGTGATGGGACGAAGAATGAAAAACTGTTTTTT. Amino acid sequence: CAISDGTKNEKLFF.

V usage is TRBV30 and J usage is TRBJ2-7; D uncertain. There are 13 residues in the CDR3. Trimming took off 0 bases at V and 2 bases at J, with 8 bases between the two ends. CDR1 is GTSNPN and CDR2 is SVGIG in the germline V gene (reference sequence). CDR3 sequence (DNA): TGTGCCTGGAGTGTAGCTAGTACCTACGAGCAGTACTTC. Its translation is CAWSVASTYEQYF. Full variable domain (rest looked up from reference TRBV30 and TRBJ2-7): SQTIHQWPATLVQPVGSPLSLECTVEGTSNPNLYWYRQAAGRGLQLLFYSVGIGQISSEVPQNLSASRPQDRQFILSSKKLLLSDSGFYLCAWSVASTYEQYFGPGTRLTVT.

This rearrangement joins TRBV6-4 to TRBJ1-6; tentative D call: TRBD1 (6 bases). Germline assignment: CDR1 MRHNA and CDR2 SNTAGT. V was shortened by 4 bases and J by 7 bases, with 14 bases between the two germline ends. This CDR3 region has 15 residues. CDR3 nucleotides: TGTGCCAGCAGTGTAAGGGGGGTCGGAAATTCACCCCTCCACTTT. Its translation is CASSVRGVGNSPLHF.

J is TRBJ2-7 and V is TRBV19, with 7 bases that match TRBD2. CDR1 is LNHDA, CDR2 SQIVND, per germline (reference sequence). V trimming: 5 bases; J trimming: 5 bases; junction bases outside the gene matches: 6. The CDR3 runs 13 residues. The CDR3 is CASSPRGGNEQYF. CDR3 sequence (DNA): TGTGCCAGTAGTCCTCGGGGAGGGAACGAGCAGTACTTC.

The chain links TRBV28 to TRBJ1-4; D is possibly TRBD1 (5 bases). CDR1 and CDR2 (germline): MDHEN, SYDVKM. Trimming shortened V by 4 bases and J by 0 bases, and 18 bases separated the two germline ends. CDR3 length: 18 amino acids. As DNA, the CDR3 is TGTGCCAGCAGTTATATACCCCCCGGGGGGGCAACTAATGAAAAACTGTTTTTT. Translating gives CASSYIPPGGATNEKLFF. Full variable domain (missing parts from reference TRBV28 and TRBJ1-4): DVKVTQSSRYLVKRTGEKVFLECVQDMDHENMFWYRQDPGLGLRLIYFSYDVKMKEKGDIPEGYSVSREKKERFSLILESASTNQTSMYLCASSYIPPGGATNEKLFFGSGTQLSVL.

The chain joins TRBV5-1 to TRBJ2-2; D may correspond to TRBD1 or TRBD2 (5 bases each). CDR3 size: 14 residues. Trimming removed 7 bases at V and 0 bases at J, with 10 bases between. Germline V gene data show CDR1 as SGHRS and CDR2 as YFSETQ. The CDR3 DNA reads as TGCGCCAGCCGGGACGTCCCGAACACCGGGGAGCTGTTTTTT. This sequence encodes CASRDVPNTGELFF.

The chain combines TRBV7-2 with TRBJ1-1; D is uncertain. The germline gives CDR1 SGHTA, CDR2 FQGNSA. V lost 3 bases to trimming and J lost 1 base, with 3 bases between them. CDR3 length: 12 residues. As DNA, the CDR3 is TGTGCCAGCAGCTTCGGGAACACTGAAGCTTTCTTT. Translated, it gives CASSFGNTEAFF.

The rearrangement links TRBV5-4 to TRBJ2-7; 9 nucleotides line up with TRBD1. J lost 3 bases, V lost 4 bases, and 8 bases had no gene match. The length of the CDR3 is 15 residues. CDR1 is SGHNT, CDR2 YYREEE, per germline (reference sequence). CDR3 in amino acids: CASSLQGAGVYEQYF. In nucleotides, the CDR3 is TGTGCCAGCAGCCTACAGGGGGCAGGCGTCTACGAGCAGTACTTC.

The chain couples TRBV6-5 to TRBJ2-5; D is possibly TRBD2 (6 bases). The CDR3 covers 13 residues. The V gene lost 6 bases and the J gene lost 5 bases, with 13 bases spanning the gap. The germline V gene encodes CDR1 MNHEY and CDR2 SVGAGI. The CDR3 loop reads CASRPRDWETQYF. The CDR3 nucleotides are TGTGCCAGCAGACCCCGGGACTGGGAGACCCAGTACTTC.

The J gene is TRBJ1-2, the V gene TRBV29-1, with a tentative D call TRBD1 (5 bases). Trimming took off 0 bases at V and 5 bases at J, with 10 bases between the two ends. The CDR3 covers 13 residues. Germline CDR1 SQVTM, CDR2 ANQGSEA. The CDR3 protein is CSVEDRALYGYTF. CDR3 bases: TGCAGCGTTGAAGACAGGGCCCTGTATGGCTACACCTTC. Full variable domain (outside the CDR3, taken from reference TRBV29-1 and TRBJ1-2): SAVISQKPSRDICQRGTSLTIQCQVDSQVTMMFWYRQQPGQSLTLIATANQGSEATYESGFVIDKFPISRPNLTFSTLTVSNMSPEDSSIYLCSVEDRALYGYTFGSGTRLTVV.